The following is a T cell receptor (beta chain) sequence with its context. Treatment denoted: roughly 19 received Ad26.COV2.S at low or high dose, single or two shots; roughly five received placebo; per-sample allocation not given. Collection of samples fell on day 63 after the first vaccine or placebo injection. Assay used: immunoSEQ multiplex PCR; TCRdb lists only in-frame clones, some missing. This table holds hundreds of thousands of clones, roughly 90% found once. The sample is drawn from a study of Ad26.COV2.S vaccination and SARS-CoV-2 variants. From germline, CDR1 is SEHNR and CDR2 FQNEAQ (reference sequence). V was clipped by 2 bases and J by 2 bases, with 16 bases between them. The CDR3 loop spans 16 amino acids.

This receptor was identified in a person aged 18-60 years who received the Ad26.COV2.S COVID-19 vaccine or a placebo. J is TRBJ2-7 and V is TRBV7-9, with a weak D call TRBD2 (6 bases). The starting material was peripheral blood, obtained in a trial of Ad26.COV2.S vaccine versus placebo. The DNA of the CDR3 is TGTGCCAGCAGCTTAAGCGGTGGAGGGGCCACCTACGAGCAGTACTTC. Amino acid sequence: CASSLSGGGATYEQYF.